In its sample, the clone carrying this TCR beta chain was seen a few times. The antigen is not known. The method was immunoSEQ multiplex PCR; TCRdb's version includes in-frame clones alone and lacks a portion of them. Of about 200,000 clones in the sample, approximately 82% were seen once. The source of the sample is a study of cytomegalovirus exposure and HLA in healthy donors. Study-wide background: The same platform was used for the 130 or so validation repertoires as for the 666 first-cohort repertoires, as reported in a later analysis.

The CDR3 totals 14 residues. The V gene end was trimmed by 4 bases and the J gene end by 6 bases; junction bases not matched to a gene: 3. Germline V gene sequence: CDR1 SGHRS, CDR2 YFSETQ. Study-level points and caveats: In vitro work confirmed that a few CMV-associated chains recognize CMV antigens.

Separate from the approximately 700-subject first cohort was the roughly 130-subject validation cohort, to which the donors belonged. Sequencing input: PBMCs. V gene TRBV5-1 combines with J gene TRBJ2-2, with 10 positions matching TRBD2. This receptor was taken from a woman aged 25 to 45 in good health and CMV-seropositive. CDR3 region: CASSLAGAAGELFF. CDR3 DNA sequence: TGCGCCAGCAGCCTAGCGGGGGCTGCCGGGGAGCTGTTTTTT.